The rows below give T cell receptor beta chains drawn from one sample of a study of blood T cell repertoires in COVID-19. Some clones are missing from TCRdb's copy, which holds only in-frame ones; the method was immunoSEQ multiplex PCR. The sample contains 150,000 to 200,000 clones, approximately 88% of which appear only once. The sequenced material came from PBMCs or T cells enriched from blood (not recorded which). These receptors all come from a woman aged 60-70 years who had recovered from COVID-19. CDR3s include the opening cysteine and the closing phenylalanine or tryptophan. The order of the fields is clone size, V gene, D gene, J gene, CDR3 protein, CDR3 DNA. A D gene is named only where the DNA matches it firmly. Expanded clones are given a class, and other clones once, few, many or no size at all.

NA	TRBV12-3/TRBV12-4	NA	TRBJ1-2	CASSRNRDQGYTF	TGTGCCAGCAGTCGGAACAGGGATCAAGGCTACACCTTC
NA	TRBV18	TRBD1	TRBJ1-2	CASSLQGASSYGYTF	TGTGCCAGCTCACTACAGGGGGCATCAAGTTATGGCTACACCTTC
NA	TRBV28	NA	TRBJ1-2	CASISRNYGYTF	TGTGCCAGCATATCCAGAAACTATGGCTACACCTTC
NA	TRBV14	NA	TRBJ2-1	CASSPLGRGEMNEQFF	TGTGCCAGCAGCCCCCTTGGCAGGGGAGAGATGAATGAGCAGTTCTTC
once	TRBV3-1/TRBV3-2	NA	TRBJ1-2	CASSPQGGSRYTF	TGTGCCAGCAGCCCCCAAGGGGGATCGCGCTACACCTTC
once	TRBV6-2/TRBV6-3	NA	TRBJ2-1	CASSYIAGGKGEQFF	TGTGCCAGCAGTTACATCGCAGGGGGGAAGGGTGAGCAGTTCTTC
NA	TRBV20-1	NA	TRBJ1-1	CSASGRANTEAFF	TGCAGTGCTAGTGGCAGGGCTAACACTGAAGCTTTCTTT
NA	TRBV6-1	TRBD1	TRBJ1-1	CASSDRRDRGTPEAFF	TGTGCCAGCAGTGACCGCCGGGACAGGGGGACCCCTGAAGCTTTCTTT
NA	TRBV2	NA	TRBJ2-7	CASSETRTYEQYF	TGTGCCAGCAGTGAGACACGGACCTACGAGCAGTACTTC
once	TRBV28	TRBD1	TRBJ1-6	CASRNTGGDSPLHF	TGTGCCAGCAGAAATACAGGGGGTGATTCACCCCTCCACTTT
NA	TRBV10-3	NA	TRBJ1-2	CAISELSDRADF	TGTGCCATCAGTGAGCTTTCGGACAGAGCTGACTTC
NA	TRBV21-1	NA	TRBJ2-5	CARLLYRYQETQYF	TGTGCCAGGCTACTTTATCGGTACCAAGAGACCCAGTACTTC
NA	TRBV7-9	NA	TRBJ2-7	CASSSDGAYEQYF	TGTGCCAGCAGCTCCGACGGGGCCTACGAGCAGTACTTC
NA	TRBV10-3	NA	TRBJ1-5	CAISDPPSPQHF	TGTGCCATCAGTGACCCCCCATCGCCCCAGCATTTT
few	TRBV5-1	TRBD2	TRBJ2-1	CASSPVGTSGGASYNEQFF	TGCGCCAGCAGCCCAGTCGGGACTAGCGGGGGGGCCTCCTACAATGAGCAGTTCTTC
once	TRBV5-4	NA	TRBJ1-1	CASSLGGAVNTEAFF	TGTGCCAGCAGCTTGGGGGGCGCGGTGAACACTGAAGCTTTCTTT
NA	TRBV10-3	TRBD2	TRBJ2-5	CAISDPSSGQETQYF	TGTGCCATCAGTGACCCCTCTAGCGGCCAAGAGACCCAGTACTTC
NA	TRBV2	NA	TRBJ1-2	CASSGGQPTQRGYTF	TGTGCCAGCAGTGGAGGACAGCCGACACAGAGGGGCTACACCTTC
NA	TRBV20-1	TRBD1	TRBJ1-2	CSAGTGPGYTF	TGCAGTGCCGGGACAGGCCCTGGCTACACCTTC
NA	TRBV7-8	NA	TRBJ2-1	CASSQRDMTYNEQFF	TGTGCCAGCAGCCAGCGGGACATGACCTACAATGAGCAGTTCTTC
NA	TRBV7-2	NA	TRBJ2-2	CASSSPGWNTGELFF	TGTGCCAGCAGCTCTCCGGGATGGAACACCGGGGAGCTGTTTTTT
NA	TRBV16	NA	TRBJ2-1	CASSQYFESGNEQFF	TGTGCCAGCAGCCAATATTTTGAGTCCGGCAATGAGCAGTTCTTC
NA	TRBV10-2	NA	TRBJ2-7	CASSIVAGLSYEQYF	TGCGCCAGCAGTATCGTCGCAGGGCTATCCTACGAGCAGTACTTC
NA	TRBV21-1	NA	TRBJ1-1	CARPGVGQNEAFF	TGTGCCAGACCCGGGGTGGGCCAGAATGAAGCTTTCTTT
NA	TRBV5-1	NA	TRBJ1-6	CASKLQANSPLHF	TGCGCCAGCAAGTTGCAGGCCAATTCACCCCTCCACTTT
NA	TRBV7-6	NA	TRBJ1-2	CASSLLTGDLRLVTF	TGTGCCAGCAGCTTGCTGACAGGCGACCTGAGGCTAGTCACCTTC
NA	TRBV30	NA	TRBJ1-3	CAWRGRGSGNTIYF	TGTGCCTGGAGGGGTCGGGGTTCTGGAAACACCATATATTTT
NA	TRBV3-1/TRBV3-2	NA	TRBJ2-7	CASSQDLEDEQYF	TGTGCCAGCAGCCAAGATCTCGAGGACGAGCAGTACTTC
NA	TRBV18	TRBD1	TRBJ2-7	CASSPSWDRGSYEQYF	TGTGCCAGCTCACCGAGCTGGGACAGGGGCTCCTACGAGCAGTACTTC
NA	TRBV5-4	TRBD2	TRBJ2-7	CASSLGSGSSYEQYF	TGTGCCAGCAGCTTGGGTAGCGGGAGCTCCTACGAGCAGTACTTC
NA	TRBV10-2	TRBD2	TRBJ2-1	CASSGVGLAVYNEQFF	TGCGCCAGCAGCGGCGTGGGACTAGCGGTTTACAATGAGCAGTTCTTC
NA	TRBV4-1	NA	TRBJ1-5	CASSQGPGNNQPQHF	TGCGCCAGCAGCCAAGGCCCGGGTAACAATCAGCCCCAGCATTTT
few	TRBV3-1/TRBV3-2	NA	TRBJ2-3	CASSPKNRLVGADTQYF	TGTGCCAGCAGCCCCAAGAACAGACTAGTGGGAGCAGATACGCAGTATTTT
NA	TRBV5-4	TRBD2	TRBJ2-3	CASSWTSGGASTDTQYF	TGTGCCAGCAGCTGGACTAGCGGGGGAGCTAGCACAGATACGCAGTATTTT
NA	TRBV5-4	TRBD1	TRBJ2-7	CASSYGTGHTYEQYF	TGTGCCAGCAGCTATGGGACAGGTCACACCTACGAGCAGTACTTC
NA	TRBV9	TRBD1	TRBJ1-6	CASSVGQGANQPLHF	TGTGCCAGCAGCGTAGGACAGGGGGCAAATCAGCCCCTCCACTTT
NA	TRBV5-1	NA	TRBJ2-2	CASSNQGNTGELFF	TGCGCCAGCAGCAATCAGGGGAACACCGGGGAGCTGTTTTTT
once	TRBV12-5	NA	TRBJ1-5	CASSGGSPLGDQPQHF	TGTGCTAGTTCCGGGGGATCACCCTTGGGGGATCAGCCCCAGCATTTT
few	TRBV9	NA	TRBJ2-7	CASSVDATSSYEQYF	TGTGCCAGCAGCGTAGACGCAACCAGCTCCTACGAGCAGTACTTC
NA	TRBV6-1	NA	TRBJ2-5	CASSETGRQETQYF	TGTGCCAGCAGTGAAACGGGAAGGCAAGAGACCCAGTACTTC
NA	TRBV23-1	TRBD1	TRBJ2-7	CASTLWRVRTGGNEQYF	TGCGCCAGCACCCTCTGGCGGGTGAGAACAGGGGGCAACGAGCAGTACTTC
few	TRBV7-3	NA	TRBJ2-2	CASSPGLSTGELFF	TGTGCCAGCAGCCCGGGTCTATCTACCGGGGAGCTGTTTTTT
NA	TRBV4-1	NA	TRBJ2-1	CASSQASTSFGTQFF	TGCGCCAGCAGCCAAGCCTCAACTAGTTTCGGCACACAGTTCTTC
NA	TRBV19	NA	TRBJ2-2	CASSDWAGELFF	TGTGCCAGTTCCGACTGGGCCGGGGAGCTGTTTTTT
few	TRBV28	TRBD1	TRBJ1-2	CASSPGTGSYGYTF	TGTGCCAGCAGCCCGGGGACAGGGAGTTATGGCTACACCTTC
NA	TRBV19	NA	TRBJ1-2	CASRGDAVGYTF	TGTGCCAGTAGAGGGGATGCAGTGGGCTACACCTTC
NA	TRBV9	NA	TRBJ1-2	CASSASGYWGYTF	TGTGCCAGCAGCGCGTCGGGTTATTGGGGCTACACCTTC
NA	TRBV2	NA	TRBJ2-5	CASNVEADQETQYF	TGTGCCAGCAATGTGGAGGCCGACCAAGAGACCCAGTACTTC